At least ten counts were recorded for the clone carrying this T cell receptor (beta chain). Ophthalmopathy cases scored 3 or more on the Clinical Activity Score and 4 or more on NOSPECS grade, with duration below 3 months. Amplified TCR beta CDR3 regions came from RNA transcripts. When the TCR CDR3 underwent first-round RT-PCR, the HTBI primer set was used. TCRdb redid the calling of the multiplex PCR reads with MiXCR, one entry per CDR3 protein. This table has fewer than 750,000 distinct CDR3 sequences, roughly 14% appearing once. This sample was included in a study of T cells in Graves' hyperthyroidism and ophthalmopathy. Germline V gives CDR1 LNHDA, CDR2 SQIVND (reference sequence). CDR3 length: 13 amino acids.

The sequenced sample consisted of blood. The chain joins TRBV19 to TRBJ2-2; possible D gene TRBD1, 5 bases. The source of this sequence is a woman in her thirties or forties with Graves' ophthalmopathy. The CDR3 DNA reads TGTGCTGTGAGACAGAAGGTGACCGGGGAGCTGTTTTTT. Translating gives CAVRQKVTGELFF.